This passage covers 30 T cell receptor beta chains from one sample sequenced in a study of human T cells and chemical hapten exposure (dated by TCRdb to about 2021). The label giving this sample's time point can be read as: patch test 3, about 24 weeks after DPC sensitization. Sample treatment or condition, as interpreted from the label and publication: therapeutic diphenylcyclopropenone sensitization with weekly scalp DPC. The protocol used for the library was RACE. The sequencer listed for this sample is NextSeq 500. TCRdb passed the public sequencing reads through fastp at Q25 and MiXCR, retaining productive beta sequences. Records with the same CDR3 protein are collapsed into one entry carrying the most frequent genes and DNA. In all, the sample holds tens of thousands of distinct CDR3 sequences, and 11% of those were seen once. The ten largest account for roughly 3.7% of the sample. This specimen was whole blood, taken in connection with sensitization to the hapten diphenylcyclopropenone (DPC). These receptors came from a woman aged 50 to 60 with alopecia areata. Some clones in this sample may be carry-over from other donors' samples.

Many counts were recorded for this clonotype. DNA for the CDR3: TGTGCCAGCAGCTTAGGGGGTGGGGCCTACAATGAGCAGTTCTTC. This encodes CASSLGGGAYNEQFF. This chain links TRBV7-2 with TRBJ2-1; D is uncertain. Trimming took 1 base from V and 2 from J, leaving 9 bases between them. Germline CDR1 SGHTA, CDR2 FQGNSA. The CDR3 runs 15 residues.

This clonotype was detected ten times or more. The V gene is TRBV12-3 or TRBV12-4, the J gene TRBJ2-1, with 7 bases identical to TRBD1. Unmatched junction bases numbered 4, after V lost 3 bases and J lost 8 bases. There are 13 residues in the CDR3. The CDR3 loop is CASSFQGVYEQFF. DNA of the CDR3: TGTGCCAGCAGTTTCCAGGGGGTGTATGAGCAGTTCTTC.

The V and J genes are TRBV29-1 and TRBJ2-1; 12 bases fit TRBD2. The germline gives CDR1 SQVTM, CDR2 ANQGSEA. Trimming at V came to 4 bases and at J to 10 bases, leaving 8 bases not matched to a gene. The CDR3 is 14 amino acids. This chain's CDR3 is CSVARGLAGGEQFF. The CDR3 DNA reads as TGCAGCGTTGCGAGGGGGCTAGCGGGAGGGGAGCAGTTCTTC.

The chain links TRBV4-2 to TRBJ2-6; tentatively, D is TRBD2 (5 bases). CDR3 length: 18 residues. V lost 1 base, J lost 0 bases, and 13 bases lay in between. Germline CDR1 is LGHNA and CDR2 is YNFKEQ. CDR3 region: CASSQGVSASSGANVLTF. CDR3 nucleotide sequence: TGTGCCAGCAGCCAAGGGGTTAGCGCCTCCTCTGGGGCCAACGTCCTGACTTTC.

V gene TRBV5-6 combines with J gene TRBJ2-1; 10 bases agree with TRBD2. CDR3 length equals 18 residues. Germline V CDR1 and CDR2: SGHDT, YYEEEE. V lost 0 bases and J lost 0; bases outside the gene matches: 6. In DNA, the CDR3 is TGTGCCAGCAGCTTGGAGCTACTAGCGGGAAGCTCCTACAATGAGCAGTTCTTC. This encodes CASSLELLAGSSYNEQFF.

The chain employs TRBV6-2 or TRBV6-3 and TRBJ2-5, with D perhaps matching TRBD1 or TRBD2 (5 bases each). Germline V gene lookup returns CDR1 MNHEY and CDR2 SVGEGT. CDR3 length equals 15 residues. Trimming left V 5 bases short and J 4 bases short, with 17 bases between. The CDR3 DNA follows: TGTGCCAGCAGTGACACAGGACTCGCAGGAGAGACCCAGTACTTC. Translating gives CASSDTGLAGETQYF.

The rearrangement joins TRBV15 to TRBJ2-1; possibly TRBD1 for D (7 bases). The CDR3 is 15 amino acids. Germline V gene data show CDR1 as LNHNV and CDR2 as YYDKDF (reference sequence). V was shortened by 4 bases and J by 7 bases, with 17 bases between the two germline ends. Here the CDR3 DNA reads TGTGCCACCAGCACCAGACAGGGAGGTTTGAATGAGCAGTTCTTC. Translated: CATSTRQGGLNEQFF.

The chain recombines TRBV11-2 with TRBJ1-6; no reliable D call. Germline V gives CDR1 SGHAT, CDR2 FQNNGV. V lost 1 base and J lost 16, with 14 bases in between. The CDR3 is 13 residues long. CDR3 sequence: CASSLVSPPALHF. CDR3 nucleotides: TGTGCCAGCAGCTTAGTGAGTCCACCCGCGCTCCACTTT.

This clonotype was recorded at least ten times. This chain uses TRBV20-1 with TRBJ2-7, with TRBD2 matching 9 bases. The germline V gene encodes CDR1 DFQATT and CDR2 SNEGSKA (reference sequence). The CDR3 contains 15 residues. V lost 0 bases to trimming and J lost 2 bases; unmatched junction nucleotides: 5. CDR3 nucleotide sequence: TGCAGTGCTAGAGATCTGGCTAGCGGGACCTACGAGCAGTACTTC. This sequence encodes CSARDLASGTYEQYF.

This clonotype was counted between two and nine times. V usage is TRBV21-1 and J usage is TRBJ2-7; TRBD1, the table's D call, lacks a check against the DNA. TRBV21-1 is annotated as a pseudogene. The CDR3 sequence is 16 residues long. The DNA for the CDR3 is TGTGCCAGCAGCAGCAAAGGTTCGGCAGGGTACTACGAGCAGTACTTC. Protein product: CASSSKGSAGYYEQYF.

In this sample, this clonotype turned up many times. The chain employs TRBV9 and TRBJ1-1; 8 nucleotides align to TRBD1. CDR1 is SGDLS and CDR2 is YYNGEE in the germline V gene. The CDR3 extends over 16 amino acids. Trimming removed 4 bases from V and 0 bases from J; junction bases left unmatched: 8. The CDR3 is CASSPQGAGMNTEAFF. CDR3 nucleotide sequence: TGTGCCAGCAGCCCCCAGGGGGCCGGGATGAACACTGAAGCTTTCTTT.

This clonotype was observed many times. This chain connects TRBV7-2 to TRBJ2-2; D may be TRBD1 (6 bases). Trimming took 1 base from V and 6 from J, leaving 9 bases between them. The CDR3 contains 14 residues. Germline lookup yields CDR1 SGHTA and CDR2 FQGNSA. Written as DNA, the CDR3 is TGTGCCAGCAGCTTAGACAGGGTAGCCGGGGAGCTGTTTTTT. This encodes CASSLDRVAGELFF.

Many counts were recorded for this clonotype. This chain connects TRBV5-4 to TRBJ1-2, with a tentative D call TRBD1 (5 bases). The CDR3 loop spans 15 amino acids. V lost 2 bases, J lost 6 bases, and 17 bases lay in between. Germline CDR1 and CDR2: SGHNT and YYREEE (reference sequence). In nucleotides, the CDR3 is TGTGCCAGCAGCTTCTCCGGACACCTGGGGGATGGCTACACCTTC. Its protein is CASSFSGHLGDGYTF.

Ten or more counts support this clonotype. The V call is TRBV7-3, the J call TRBJ2-3; D uncertain. CDR1 and CDR2 (germline): SGHTA, FQGTGA. The CDR3 is 14 residues long. Trimming pared 0 bases from V and 6 bases from J, leaving 10 bases between. CDR3: CASSLTSPRDTQYF. The CDR3 bases are TGTGCCAGCAGCTTAACCAGCCCCCGGGATACGCAGTATTTT.

The CDR3 reads CASGVGAGEQYF. The CDR3 DNA sequence: TGTGCCAGTGGCGTGGGGGCAGGCGAGCAGTACTTC. The chain combines TRBV6-1 with TRBJ2-7; tentative D call: TRBD1 (6 bases). V dropped 9 bases and J dropped 6 bases, with 15 bases sitting between them. The V gene's germline CDR1 is MNHNS and CDR2 SASEGT. The length of the CDR3 is 12 residues.

The V gene is TRBV11-2, the J gene TRBJ2-1, with 9 positions matching TRBD2. V was pared by 5 bases and J by 1 base, with 6 bases of the junction left unmatched. CDR3 length: 16 residues. Germline loops: CDR1 SGHAT, CDR2 FQNNGV. This CDR3 is CASSPRLAASYNEQFF. In DNA form, the CDR3 reads TGTGCCAGCAGCCCCCGACTAGCGGCGTCCTACAATGAGCAGTTCTTC.

The rearrangement links TRBV10-2 to TRBJ2-5; TRBD1 is a possible D gene (5 bases). The germline V gene encodes CDR1 WSHSY and CDR2 SAAADI. Trimming took 5 bases from V and 3 from J, leaving 10 bases between them. The CDR3 spans 13 residues. CDR3 residues: CASSRQTKETQYF. The CDR3 DNA follows: TGCGCCAGCAGTCGACAGACAAAAGAGACCCAGTACTTC.

In this sample, this clonotype turned up once. This could be a read error, since a much larger clone is one nucleotide away. The V and J genes are TRBV7-9 and TRBJ2-3; no firm D call. The CDR3 is made up of 15 amino acids. The germline V gene has CDR1 SEHNR and CDR2 FQNEAQ (reference sequence). The CDR3 loop reads CVSSIGPASTDTQYF. The CDR3 DNA reads TGTGTCAGCAGCATAGGTCCGGCTAGCACAGATACGCAGTATTTT.

The sample holds many counts of this clonotype. The chain employs TRBV11-2 and TRBJ2-3; D is possibly TRBD1 or TRBD2 (6 bases each). Germline loops: CDR1 SGHAT, CDR2 FQNNGV. The ends were cut back, 6 bases at V and 1 base at J, with 14 bases in the middle. The CDR3 length is 15 residues. CDR3 sequence: CASRPWGAGTDTQYF. The CDR3 nucleotides are TGTGCCAGCAGGCCGTGGGGGGCGGGCACAGATACGCAGTATTTT.

This clonotype was seen at least ten times. The chain carries TRBV6-1 and TRBJ1-5; possible D gene TRBD1, 5 bases. Trimming shortened V by 5 bases and J by 1 base, and 12 bases separated the two germline ends. Germline assignment: CDR1 MNHNS and CDR2 SASEGT. CDR3 length: 15 amino acids. CDR3 in DNA: TGTGCCAGCAGTAAACTATGGGGGAGCAATCAGCCCCAGCATTTT. As protein: CASSKLWGSNQPQHF.

J is TRBJ2-2 and V is TRBV30, with unresolved D. The germline V and J ends were trimmed by 1 base and 4 bases, with 10 bases remaining between them. The germline CDR1 and CDR2 sequences are GTSNPN and SVGIG (reference sequence). The length of the CDR3 is 14 residues. Here the CDR3 DNA reads TGTGCCTGGAGTGGGCTAAGAGCCACCGGGGAGCTGTTTTTT. Its translation is CAWSGLRATGELFF.

This clonotype has a count of ten or more. The rearrangement joins TRBV7-2 to TRBJ2-3, with 7 bases aligning to TRBD1. V dropped 6 bases and J dropped 1; count of bases not matched to a gene: 4. Germline loops: CDR1 SGHTA, CDR2 FQGNSA. The CDR3 sequence is 14 residues long. The CDR3 DNA reads TGTGCCAGCAGACTGGGGACAGGCACAGATACGCAGTATTTT. Protein sequence: CASRLGTGTDTQYF.

V usage is TRBV20-1 and J usage is TRBJ2-3, with 7 positions matching TRBD2. The CDR3 runs 14 residues. Looked up from germline, CDR1 is DFQATT and CDR2 is SNEGSKA (reference sequence). The trim removed 6 bases at V and 0 bases at J, leaving 6 bases unmatched. CDR3 nucleotides: TGCAGTGCCAGCGGGGAGGGTAGCACAGATACGCAGTATTTT. It yields the protein CSASGEGSTDTQYF.

The J gene is TRBJ2-3, the V gene TRBV12-3 or TRBV12-4; 8 nucleotides match TRBD1. This CDR3 comprises 15 residues. V lost 3 bases, J lost 4 bases, and 6 bases stayed unmatched. CDR3 residues: CASSFIQGASDTQYF. The CDR3 DNA sequence: TGTGCCAGCAGTTTCATTCAGGGGGCCTCAGATACGCAGTATTTT.

This clonotype was observed at least ten times. V usage is TRBV6-1 and J usage is TRBJ1-5; 9 bases map to TRBD1. This CDR3 contains 14 residues. The junction had 8 bases not matched to a gene; V was cut back by 10 bases and J by 4 bases. CDR1 and CDR2 (germline): MNHNS, SASEGT. CDR3 protein: CATLRTGANQPQHF. CDR3 sequence (DNA): TGTGCCACCCTCCGGACAGGGGCTAATCAGCCCCAGCATTTT.

This clonotype was seen many times. V and J are TRBV6-4 and TRBJ1-6; no clear D. Trimming shortened V by 5 bases and J by 7 bases, and 12 bases separated the two germline ends. Germline V gene sequence: CDR1 MRHNA, CDR2 SNTAGT. This CDR3 is 14 amino acids long. CDR3 DNA sequence: TGTGCCAGCAGTCCGGGAGCTCAGAATTCACCCCTCCACTTT. Its translation is CASSPGAQNSPLHF.

The genes are TRBV15 and TRBJ2-4; 10 bases are a match to TRBD2. With 0 bases clipped from V and 3 bases from J, the junction kept 11 bases outside the gene matches. From germline, CDR1 is LNHNV and CDR2 YYDKDF (reference sequence). CDR3 length equals 19 residues. The CDR3 spells CATSRDRSGRALDKNIQYF. The CDR3 DNA sequence: TGTGCCACCAGCAGAGATCGGAGCGGGAGGGCCCTGGACAAAAACATTCAGTACTTC.

The chain employs TRBV5-1 and TRBJ1-2, with D maybe TRBD1 (6 bases). Per germline, CDR1 SGHRS and CDR2 YFSETQ. The CDR3 sequence is 14 residues long. V was trimmed by 1 base and J by 6 bases, leaving 13 bases between them. Written as DNA, the CDR3 is TGCGCCAGCAGCTTGTCACAGGGTGAGGATGGCTACACCTTC. This codes for CASSLSQGEDGYTF.

This clonotype was seen repeatedly, ten times or more. This chain links TRBV18 with TRBJ2-1; 7 bases are shared with TRBD2. The germline V gene encodes CDR1 KGHSH and CDR2 LQKENI. The junction had 3 bases not matched to a gene; V was cut back by 2 bases and J by 5 bases. This CDR3 spans 14 amino acids. The CDR3 coding sequence is TGTGCCAGCTCACCAAAGGGAGGGGACAATGAGCAGTTCTTC. Amino acids: CASSPKGGDNEQFF.

This clonotype has at least ten counts. The rearrangement links TRBV20-1 to TRBJ1-1; D gene ambiguous. Trimming took off 4 bases at V and 7 bases at J, with 10 bases between the two ends. Germline CDR1 and CDR2: DFQATT and SNEGSKA (reference sequence). This CDR3 has 11 residues. The CDR3 loop reads CSATITVEAFF. The CDR3 nucleotides read TGCAGTGCTACGATCACAGTTGAAGCTTTCTTT.